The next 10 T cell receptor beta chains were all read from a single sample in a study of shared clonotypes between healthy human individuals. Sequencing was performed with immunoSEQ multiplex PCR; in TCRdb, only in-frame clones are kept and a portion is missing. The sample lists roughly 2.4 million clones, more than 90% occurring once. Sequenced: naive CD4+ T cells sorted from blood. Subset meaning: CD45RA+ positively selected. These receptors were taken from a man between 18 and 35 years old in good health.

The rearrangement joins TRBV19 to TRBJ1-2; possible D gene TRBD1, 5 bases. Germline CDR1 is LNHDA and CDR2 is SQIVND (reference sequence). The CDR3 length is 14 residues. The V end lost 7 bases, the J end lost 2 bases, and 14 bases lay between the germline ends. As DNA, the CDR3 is TGTGCCAGTACCTCCTGGGACGGCAACTATGGCTACACCTTC. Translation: CASTSWDGNYGYTF.

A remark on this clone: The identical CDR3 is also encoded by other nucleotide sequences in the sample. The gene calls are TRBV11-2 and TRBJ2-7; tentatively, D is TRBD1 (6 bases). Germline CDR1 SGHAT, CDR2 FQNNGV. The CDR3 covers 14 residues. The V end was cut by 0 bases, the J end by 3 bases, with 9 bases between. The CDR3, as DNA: TGTGCCAGCAGCTTAGAGGGGGCGAGCTACGAGCAGTACTTC. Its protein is CASSLEGASYEQYF.

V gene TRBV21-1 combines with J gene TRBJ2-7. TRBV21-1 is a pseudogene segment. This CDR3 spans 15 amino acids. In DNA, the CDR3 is TGTGCCAGCAGCAAATTAGGCCTTAGGCCTTACGAGCAGTACTTC. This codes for CASSKLGLRPYEQYF.

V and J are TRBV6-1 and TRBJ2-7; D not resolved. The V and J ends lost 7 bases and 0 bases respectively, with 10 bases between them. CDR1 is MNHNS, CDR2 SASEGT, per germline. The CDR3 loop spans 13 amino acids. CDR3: CASIQQTSYEQYF. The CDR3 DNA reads TGTGCCAGCATACAGCAGACCTCCTACGAGCAGTACTTC.

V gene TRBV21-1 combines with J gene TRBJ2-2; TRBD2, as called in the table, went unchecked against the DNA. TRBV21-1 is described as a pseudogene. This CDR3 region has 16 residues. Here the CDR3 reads CASSKRRALNTGELFF. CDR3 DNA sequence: TGTGCCAGCAGCAAACGGCGGGCATTGAACACCGGGGAGCTGTTTTTT.

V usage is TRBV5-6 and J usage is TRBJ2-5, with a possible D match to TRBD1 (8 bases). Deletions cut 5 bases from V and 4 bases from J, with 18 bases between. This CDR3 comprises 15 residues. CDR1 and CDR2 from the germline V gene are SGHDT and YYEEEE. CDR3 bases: TGTGCCAGCAGGGTGACTTACAGGGGGGGAGAGACCCAGTACTTC. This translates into CASRVTYRGGETQYF.

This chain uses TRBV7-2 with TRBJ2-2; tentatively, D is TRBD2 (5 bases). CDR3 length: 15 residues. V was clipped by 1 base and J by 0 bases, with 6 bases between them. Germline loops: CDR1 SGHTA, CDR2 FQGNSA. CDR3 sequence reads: CASSLGTPNTGELFF. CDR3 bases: TGTGCCAGCAGCTTAGGGACTCCGAACACCGGGGAGCTGTTTTTT.

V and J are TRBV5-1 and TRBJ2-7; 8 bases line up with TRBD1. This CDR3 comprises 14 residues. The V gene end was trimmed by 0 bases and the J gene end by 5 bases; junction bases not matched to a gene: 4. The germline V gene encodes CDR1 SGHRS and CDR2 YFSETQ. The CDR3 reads CASSLGDRMNEQYF. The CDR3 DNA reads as TGCGCCAGCAGCTTGGGGGACAGGATGAACGAGCAGTACTTC.

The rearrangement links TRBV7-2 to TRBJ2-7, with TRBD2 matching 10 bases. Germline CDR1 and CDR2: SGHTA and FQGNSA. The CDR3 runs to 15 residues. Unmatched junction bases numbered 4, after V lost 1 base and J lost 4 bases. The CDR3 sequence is CASSLDASGRYEQYF. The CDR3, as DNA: TGTGCCAGCAGCTTAGACGCTAGCGGGAGATACGAGCAGTACTTC.

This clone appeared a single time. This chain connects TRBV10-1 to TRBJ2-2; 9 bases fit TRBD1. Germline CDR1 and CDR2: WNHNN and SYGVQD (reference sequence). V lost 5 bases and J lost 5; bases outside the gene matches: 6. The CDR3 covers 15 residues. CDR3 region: CASSSGTGRTGELFF. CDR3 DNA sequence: TGCGCCAGCAGTTCCGGGACAGGGAGGACCGGGGAGCTGTTTTTT.